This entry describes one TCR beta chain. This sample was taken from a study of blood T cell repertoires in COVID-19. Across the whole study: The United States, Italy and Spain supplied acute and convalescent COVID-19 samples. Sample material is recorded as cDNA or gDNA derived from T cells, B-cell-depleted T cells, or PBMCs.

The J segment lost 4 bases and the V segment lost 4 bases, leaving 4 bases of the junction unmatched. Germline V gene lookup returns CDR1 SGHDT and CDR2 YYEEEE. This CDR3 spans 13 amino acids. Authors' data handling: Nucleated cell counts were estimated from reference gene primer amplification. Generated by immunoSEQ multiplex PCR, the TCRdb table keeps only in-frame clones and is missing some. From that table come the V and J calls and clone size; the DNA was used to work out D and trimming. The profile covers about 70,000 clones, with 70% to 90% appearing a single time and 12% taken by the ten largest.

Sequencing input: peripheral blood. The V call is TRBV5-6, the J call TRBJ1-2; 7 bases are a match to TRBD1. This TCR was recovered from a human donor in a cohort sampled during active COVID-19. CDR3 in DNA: TGTGCCAGCAGCCCCCGACAGGGCTATGGCTACACCTTC. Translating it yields CASSPRQGYGYTF.